The 10 T cell receptor beta chains below come from one sample, sequenced in a study of PD-L1 blockade in urothelial cancer. Time point here: pretreatment peripheral blood. Using immunoSEQ multiplex PCR, the repertoire was profiled, and TCRdb retains in-frame clones only, with some absent. The repertoire includes 90,000 or so clones, 85% to 90% of them detected once, and around 1.5% sits in the top ten. The sequenced sample was PBMCs, obtained around atezolizumab (anti-PD-L1) treatment. Receptor source: a man between 60 and 75 years old with urothelial cancer.

The J gene is TRBJ2-5, the V gene TRBV10-2; 10 positions agree with TRBD2. This CDR3 comprises 13 residues. The germline V gene encodes CDR1 WSHSY and CDR2 SAAADI. V trimming: 8 bases; J trimming: 5 bases; junction bases outside the gene matches: 5. CDR3 sequence (DNA): TGCGCCAGCTCTAGCGGGGGCTGGGAGACCCAGTACTTC. It encodes CASSSGGWETQYF.

The rearrangement links TRBV29-1 to TRBJ2-7; 8 nucleotides agree with TRBD1. Germline values: CDR1 SQVTM, CDR2 ANQGSEA. V gave up 5 bases and J gave up 3 bases; unmatched junction bases: 6. This CDR3 region has 13 residues. CDR3 sequence (DNA): TGCAGCGTTACCGGGACAGGCAACTACGAGCAGTACTTC. This gives the protein CSVTGTGNYEQYF.

The chain recombines TRBV5-1 with TRBJ2-7, with 8 bases fitting TRBD1. This CDR3 is built from 15 residues. V trimming: 4 bases; J trimming: 0 bases; junction bases outside the gene matches: 6. Germline CDR1 SGHRS, CDR2 YFSETQ. CDR3 DNA: TGCGCCAGCAGCGGATGGACAGGGAGCTCCTACGAGCAGTACTTC. It yields the protein CASSGWTGSSYEQYF.

The chain uses TRBV10-2 and TRBJ1-3, with 7 bases matching TRBD1. The germline gives CDR1 WSHSY, CDR2 SAAADI. The CDR3 extends over 16 amino acids. Trimming cost V 4 bases and J 0 bases; bases outside gene matches: 6. CDR3 nucleotides: TGCGCCAGCAGTGCCACGGACAGGTCCTCTGGAAACACCATATATTTT. The encoded protein is CASSATDRSSGNTIYF.

V gene TRBV10-1 combines with J gene TRBJ2-5, with 7 bases that match TRBD2. The CDR3 covers 14 residues. Germline loops: CDR1 WNHNN, CDR2 SYGVQD (reference sequence). With 2 bases clipped from V and 6 bases from J, the junction kept 6 bases outside the gene matches. The CDR3 reads CASSEGSGGKTQYF. The CDR3 coding sequence is TGCGCCAGCAGTGAGGGGTCGGGAGGAAAGACCCAGTACTTC.

The chain is built from TRBV19 and TRBJ2-1; 7 nucleotides line up with TRBD2. V gave up 8 bases and J gave up 5 bases; unmatched junction bases: 9. CDR1 and CDR2 (germline): LNHDA, SQIVND (reference sequence). There are 14 residues in the CDR3. The CDR3 nucleotides read TGTGCCAGTGGGGAACTAGCGAGAAACAATGAGCAGTTCTTC. It yields the protein CASGELARNNEQFF.

The V and J genes are TRBV30 and TRBJ2-2; 10 bases align to TRBD2. V gave up 0 bases and J gave up 3 bases; unmatched junction bases: 10. The CDR3 loop spans 18 amino acids. CDR1 and CDR2 from the germline V gene are GTSNPN and SVGIG (reference sequence). The CDR3 spells CAWSVRNSGGPYTGELFF. The CDR3 region has the DNA TGTGCCTGGAGTGTACGTAATAGCGGGGGGCCGTACACCGGGGAGCTGTTTTTT. Full variable domain (rest looked up from reference TRBV30 and TRBJ2-2): SQTIHQWPATLVQPVGSPLSLECTVEGTSNPNLYWYRQAAGRGLQLLFYSVGIGQISSEVPQNLSASRPQDRQFILSSKKLLLSDSGFYLCAWSVRNSGGPYTGELFFGEGSRLTVL.

V is TRBV7-2 and J is TRBJ1-3; a possible D gene is TRBD1 (6 bases). V was shortened by 5 bases and J by 0 bases, with 14 bases between the two germline ends. The CDR3 contains 16 residues. Per the germline V gene, CDR1 is SGHTA and CDR2 is FQGNSA. DNA of the CDR3: TGTGCCAGCAGCCCAAGTACAGGGAGCTCTGGAAACACCATATATTTT. It is translated as CASSPSTGSSGNTIYF. Drawing the rest from reference TRBV7-2 and TRBJ1-3, the complete variable domain is GAGVSQSPSNKVTEKGKDVELRCDPISGHTALYWYRQSLGQGLEFLIYFQGNSAPDKSGLPSDRFSAERTGGSVSTLTIQRTQQEDSAVYLCASSPSTGSSGNTIYFGEGSWLTVV.

The CDR3 reads CSLTPLTGPETQYF. In nucleotides, the CDR3 is TGCAGTCTGACACCTCTAACAGGGCCAGAGACCCAGTACTTC. The chain links TRBV29-1 to TRBJ2-5; the D gene is possibly TRBD1 (6 bases). CDR1 is SQVTM and CDR2 is ANQGSEA in the germline V gene. This CDR3 is 14 amino acids long.

V gene TRBV29-1 combines with J gene TRBJ2-5; tentatively, D is TRBD2 (6 bases). The V gene's germline CDR1 is SQVTM and CDR2 ANQGSEA. The CDR3 totals 13 residues. The V end was cut by 4 bases, the J end by 1 base, with 10 bases between. As DNA, the CDR3 is TGCAGCGTTGCGGCGGGGTCCCAAGAGACCCAGTACTTC. Translation: CSVAAGSQETQYF. Based on the CDR3 plus reference TRBV29-1 and TRBJ2-5, the full variable domain is SAVISQKPSRDICQRGTSLTIQCQVDSQVTMMFWYRQQPGQSLTLIATANQGSEATYESGFVIDKFPISRPNLTFSTLTVSNMSPEDSSIYLCSVAAGSQETQYFGPGTRLLVL.